A selection of T cell receptor beta chains follows, all from one sample in a study of monozygotic twins with cystic fibrosis. Libraries were prepared by immunoSEQ multiplex PCR; TCRdb keeps only in-frame clonotypes and omits some of them. The repertoire has 20,000 or so clones, approximately 96% of them found once; the top ten carry under 2.5%. The source material was blood. These receptors all stem from a woman aged 30 to 39 with cystic fibrosis. Both conserved end residues are part of each CDR3. A D gene is named only where the DNA matches it firmly. The listing skips clone size in some rows; elsewhere it reads once, few, many or a size class.

D: NA
V: TRBV13
length: 13
size: once
J: TRBJ2-3
CDR3: CASSLFGTDTQYF

D: NA
V: TRBV9
length: 16
size: NA
J: TRBJ2-7
CDR3: CASSVGGGGSSYEQYF

D: TRBD2
V: TRBV5-1
length: 16
size: NA
J: TRBJ2-3
CDR3: CASSTLAGGLADTQYF

D: NA
V: TRBV4-3
length: 14
size: NA
J: TRBJ2-2
CDR3: CASSQEWASGELFF

D: NA
V: TRBV7-9
length: 16
size: NA
J: TRBJ2-3
CDR3: CASSLVHRDGTDTQYF

D: NA
V: TRBV7-2
length: 14
size: NA
J: TRBJ2-7
CDR3: CASSPGVLGYEQYF

D: NA
V: TRBV2
length: 15
size: NA
J: TRBJ1-2
CDR3: CASSESLQGVWGYTF

D: TRBD2
V: TRBV9
length: 18
size: NA
J: TRBJ2-2
CDR3: CASSVDGTSGGGGGELFF

D: TRBD1
V: TRBV9
length: 14
size: NA
J: TRBJ1-1
CDR3: CASSGGQRNTEAFF

D: NA
V: TRBV4-1
length: 15
size: NA
J: TRBJ1-2
CDR3: CASSPPRDKRYGYTF

D: TRBD2
V: TRBV5-1
length: 16
size: NA
J: TRBJ2-2
CDR3: CASSNRLAGVAGELFF

D: TRBD2
V: TRBV5-4
length: 16
size: NA
J: TRBJ2-1
CDR3: CASSFSGVSSYNEQFF

D: TRBD1
V: TRBV30
length: 13
size: NA
J: TRBJ1-6
CDR3: CALRGLGVSPLHF

D: NA
V: TRBV5-4
length: 10
size: NA
J: TRBJ1-2
CDR3: CARSNYGYTF

D: NA
V: TRBV27
length: 15
size: NA
J: TRBJ1-1
CDR3: CASSLSTGLNTEAFF

D: NA
V: TRBV7-2
length: 13
size: NA
J: TRBJ1-2
CDR3: CASSLLLFYGYTF

D: NA
V: TRBV7-9
length: 15
size: NA
J: TRBJ1-6
CDR3: CASSLGGLGNSPLHF

D: NA
V: TRBV7-9
length: 11
size: NA
J: TRBJ2-5
CDR3: CASSLESTQYF

D: NA
V: TRBV18
length: 16
size: NA
J: TRBJ2-1
CDR3: CASSLTGVKEREEQFF

D: NA
V: TRBV6-5
length: 13
size: NA
J: TRBJ1-2
CDR3: CASSSPGPAGYTF

D: TRBD1
V: TRBV10-3
length: 15
size: NA
J: TRBJ2-7
CDR3: CAISESTGPSYEQYF

D: NA
V: TRBV2
length: 13
size: NA
J: TRBJ2-3
CDR3: CASTSGPQDTQYF

D: NA
V: TRBV29-1
length: 14
size: NA
J: TRBJ2-7
CDR3: CSVTVFGSSYEQYF

D: TRBD1
V: TRBV11-1
length: 16
size: NA
J: TRBJ1-1
CDR3: CASRRTGGYLNTEAFF

D: TRBD1
V: TRBV11-3
length: 16
size: NA
J: TRBJ2-6
CDR3: CASSARTGSGANVLTF

D: TRBD2
V: TRBV5-1
length: 17
size: NA
J: TRBJ2-1
CDR3: CASSLGLAGGTSGEQFF